The present TCR beta chain was sequenced within a study of shared clonotypes between healthy human individuals. Study-wide context: Per donor, CD8 memory used one plate, CD8 naive used two, CD4 memory used three and CD4 naive used three. Study results and caveats: Of the naive CD4 clonotypes, approximately 5% were shared across several donors.

This CDR3 spans 18 amino acids. Germline lookup yields CDR1 LNHDA and CDR2 SQIVND (reference sequence). With 3 bases clipped from V and 6 bases from J, the junction kept 13 bases outside the gene matches. Each subset's genomic DNA was split evenly across several immunoSEQ plates. Method: immunoSEQ multiplex PCR; TCRdb's copy keeps in-frame clones and lacks some. The profile shows about 100,000 clones, about 71% of them singletons. Comments on this clone: What it binds is not known.

The sample was memory CD8+ T cells sorted from blood. The subset is: CD45RO+ cells pooled with CCR7-negative TemRA cells. The sequence came from a young woman in good health. The J gene is TRBJ2-1, the V gene TRBV19; 11 bases match TRBD2. CDR3: CASSIQLAGDRVLNEQFF. CDR3 bases: TGTGCCAGTAGTATCCAACTAGCGGGGGACAGGGTACTCAATGAGCAGTTCTTC.